This T cell receptor beta chain was recorded in a study of control samples from healthy donors and cancer patients. TCRdb keeps only in-frame clones here, not all; method: immunoSEQ multiplex PCR. The table includes 120,000 or so clones, about 90% detected once. This clone was observed once. The V end lost 2 bases, the J end lost 10 bases, and 8 bases lay between the germline ends. The V gene's germline CDR1 is ENHRY and CDR2 SYGVKD. The CDR3 runs to 11 residues. This clonotype originated in a man between 18 and 29 years old in good health. The genes are TRBV10-3 and TRBJ1-1; D uncertain. Specimen: blood. The CDR3 DNA reads as TGTGCCATCAGTGAGGCAGGAATAGCTTTCTTT. Protein: CAISEAGIAFF.